This T cell receptor beta chain appears in the sequencing data of a study of T cells in Graves' hyperthyroidism and ophthalmopathy. General study results and limits: Most clonotypes expanded in the thyroid (above 0.001) were also present in blood.

Diagnoses were established using clinical symptoms, serum thyroxine and TRAb, thyroid ultrasound and orbital computed tomography. RNA transcripts gave rise to amplified TCR beta CDR3 regions. Initially, a first-round RT-PCR of the TCR CDR3 employed the HTBI primer set. TCRdb called the multiplex PCR reads again in MiXCR, with one record for every CDR3 protein. The repertoire holds 600,000 to 700,000 distinct CDR3 sequences, with about 45% as singletons. With 2 bases removed from V and 4 bases from J, the gap between germline ends came to 11 bases. The CDR3 runs 14 residues. Looked up from germline, CDR1 is SGHAT and CDR2 is FQNNGV. This clonotype was found many times. Its target is not known.

This chain links TRBV11-2 with TRBJ1-1, with a weak D call TRBD1 (5 bases). Sequencing was carried out using peripheral blood or thyroid tissue (not recorded which). This TCR was recovered from an adult man with Graves' disease, either hyperthyroidism or ophthalmopathy (not recorded which). The CDR3 nucleotides are TGTGCCAGCAGCTTACCAGGGTTGGGCACTGAAGCTTTCTTT. This gives the protein CASSLPGLGTEAFF.